This T cell receptor beta chain is from a study of sequential checkpoint blockade in melanoma. About the research overall: Randomization was 1:1 between first-line nivolumab→ipilimumab and ipilimumab→nivolumab.

Indicated treatment: randomized to nivolumab then ipilimumab (arm A) or the reverse (arm B). Live CD3+CD8+ CD19− CD56− cells were sorted from PBMCs. The repertoire was sequenced with immunoSEQ multiplex PCR; TCRdb's copy has only in-frame clones and lacks some. The data show more than 30,000 clones, with less than 90% seen just once and 22% held by the top ten. V gave up 7 bases and J gave up 5 bases, with 29 bases separating them. CDR1 and CDR2 from the germline V gene are PRHDT and FYEKMQ (reference sequence). CDR3 length: 18 amino acids. The V and J genes are TRBV13 and TRBJ1-2, with a possible D match to TRBD1 (5 bases). The sequence came from a human donor with melanoma. This sample comprised CD8+ T cells sorted from blood (inferred from file names), obtained from a patient given nivolumab and ipilimumab in sequence. The CDR3 reads CASTLGQGLSSLTYGYTF. DNA of the CDR3: TGTGCCAGCACCCTAGGACAAGGCCTAAGTAGCCTTACATATGGCTACACCTTC.